Sequencing of this T cell receptor beta chain was carried out in a study of CXCR3-negative and CXCR3-positive naive CD8 T cells. CDR1 and CDR2 from the germline V gene are SGHTA and FQGTGA. CDR3 length equals 16 residues. UMI-labeled 5' RACE TRB cDNA libraries were prepared from the cells. TCRdb re-called the 5' RACE reads; every CDR3 protein appears as one record, without DNA. Seen in this sample are approximately 83,000 distinct CDR3 sequences; the ten most common clones hold roughly 1.6%. The sequence was obtained from a human donor in good health. Some clones in this sample may be carry-over from other donors' samples. The V and J genes are TRBV7-3 and TRBJ2-3; no DNA is available, so the TRBD1 call from TCRdb remains unchecked. The specimen sequenced was naive CXCR3- CD8+ T cells from blood. Subset of the sample: CD45RO-CCR7+CD27+CD95- naive CD8+ T cells lacking CXCR3 (TNR3-). CDR3 amino acids: CASSSGRGLGTDTQYF.